This passage covers 29 T cell receptor beta chains from one sample sequenced in a study of cytomegalovirus exposure and HLA in healthy donors. Produced via immunoSEQ multiplex PCR; TCRdb's table is partial and in-frame only. The table shows about 130,000 clones, with around 95% occurring only once. Sequenced input: PBMCs. These receptors were obtained from a man between 18 and 29 years old in good health and CMV-seronegative.

The gene calls are TRBV7-8 and TRBJ2-7, with 8 bases matching TRBD1. CDR1 and CDR2 (germline): SGHVS, FQNEAQ. The CDR3 runs to 14 residues. The J segment lost 4 bases and the V segment lost 1 base, leaving 3 bases of the junction unmatched. The CDR3 is CASSLGQGAYEQYF. CDR3 bases: TGTGCCAGCAGCTTAGGGCAGGGGGCTTACGAGCAGTACTTC.

DNA of the CDR3: TGTGCCAGCAGTTTAGCCAGGGCCGGGGCCAACGTCCTGACTTTC. Amino acids: CASSLARAGANVLTF. The rearrangement links TRBV28 to TRBJ2-6; a weak D match, TRBD1 (5 bases). Germline V gene lookup returns CDR1 MDHEN and CDR2 SYDVKM. Trimming left V 2 bases short and J 4 bases short, with 9 bases between. CDR3 length: 15 amino acids.

The chain joins TRBV15 to TRBJ1-2; tentatively, D is TRBD1 (6 bases). Germline CDR1 reads LNHNV; CDR2 reads YYDKDF (reference sequence). CDR3 length: 15 amino acids. Trimming left V 0 bases short and J 6 bases short, with 14 bases between. In DNA form, the CDR3 reads TGTGCCACCAGCAGAGATATCAACAGGGACCATGGCTACACCTTC. Translation: CATSRDINRDHGYTF.

The chain carries TRBV11-1 and TRBJ2-1, with 10 bases that match TRBD2. Per germline, CDR1 SGHAT and CDR2 FQDESV (reference sequence). The V gene end was trimmed by 3 bases and the J gene end by 2 bases; junction bases not matched to a gene: 7. The CDR3 runs to 17 residues. DNA for the CDR3: TGTGCCAGCAGCTTTCTAGCGGGAGATTTGGCCTACAATGAGCAGTTCTTC. It yields the protein CASSFLAGDLAYNEQFF. Based on the CDR3 plus reference TRBV11-1 and TRBJ2-1, the full variable domain is EAEVAQSPRYKITEKSQAVAFWCDPISGHATLYWYRQILGQGPELLVQFQDESVVDDSQLPKDRFSAERLKGVDSTLKIQPAELGDSAMYLCASSFLAGDLAYNEQFFGPGTRLTVL.

This chain connects TRBV11-2 to TRBJ2-3; TRBD2 matches at 7 bases. Per the germline V gene, CDR1 is SGHAT and CDR2 is FQNNGV. V was pared by 5 bases and J by 2 bases, with 10 bases of the junction left unmatched. The length of the CDR3 is 16 residues. CDR3 protein: CASSLASGWNTDTQYF. DNA for the CDR3: TGTGCCAGCAGCCTAGCTAGCGGTTGGAACACAGATACGCAGTATTTT.

The J gene is TRBJ2-1, the V gene TRBV9; 7 positions match TRBD1. This CDR3 spans 14 amino acids. Germline CDR1 is SGDLS and CDR2 is YYNGEE. With 4 bases clipped from V and 4 bases from J, the junction kept 5 bases outside the gene matches. CDR3 residues: CASSSTGKYNEQFF. CDR3 DNA sequence: TGTGCCAGCAGCTCGACAGGGAAATACAATGAGCAGTTCTTC.

The DNA for the CDR3 is TGTGCCAGCAGCTTGGACAGGGGCACCTACGAGCAGTACTTC. Translating it yields CASSLDRGTYEQYF. V gene TRBV11-2 combines with J gene TRBJ2-7; TRBD1 agrees at 9 bases. Germline V gives CDR1 SGHAT, CDR2 FQNNGV. The CDR3 contains 14 residues. Trimming cost V 3 bases and J 2 bases; bases outside gene matches: 2.

The chain employs TRBV6-5 and TRBJ2-1; a weak D match, TRBD2 (5 bases). Germline CDR1 reads MNHEY; CDR2 reads SVGAGI. The ends were cut back, 6 bases at V and 5 bases at J, with 17 bases in the middle. The CDR3 runs to 15 residues. The CDR3 loop is CASSPPQEVNNEQFF. CDR3 nucleotide sequence: TGTGCCAGCAGCCCCCCTCAGGAGGTTAACAATGAGCAGTTCTTC.

The chain combines TRBV6-5 with TRBJ2-1, with a tentative D call TRBD1 (6 bases). CDR3 length: 11 residues. Germline V gene data show CDR1 as MNHEY and CDR2 as SVGAGI. V lost 5 bases to trimming and J lost 8 bases, with 7 bases between them. The CDR3: CASSEGDEQFF. In nucleotides, the CDR3 is TGTGCCAGCAGTGAGGGGGATGAGCAGTTCTTC.

The chain uses TRBV7-7 and TRBJ2-5; 13 bases agree with TRBD2. CDR1 and CDR2 (germline): SSHAT, FNYEAQ (reference sequence). The CDR3 covers 15 residues. V shed 6 bases and J 5 bases; nucleotides not matched to a gene: 6. As DNA, the CDR3 is TGTGCCAGCAGTGGCGGACTAGCGGGAGTGGAGACCCAGTACTTC. Translating it yields CASSGGLAGVETQYF.

The chain joins TRBV5-8 to TRBJ1-1, with 7 bases matching TRBD1. This CDR3 is 15 amino acids long. CDR1 is SGHTS and CDR2 is YDEGEE in the germline V gene. V lost 4 bases to trimming and J lost 7 bases; unmatched junction nucleotides: 13. This CDR3 is CASSVGQTTGDEAFF. The CDR3 region has the DNA TGTGCCAGCAGCGTCGGGCAAACAACAGGGGATGAAGCTTTCTTT.

The chain combines TRBV27 with TRBJ2-7; TRBD2 matches at 15 bases. CDR3 length: 16 residues. Trimming at V came to 5 bases and at J to 5 bases, leaving 7 bases not matched to a gene. Germline CDR1 is MNHEY and CDR2 is SMNVEV (reference sequence). This CDR3 is CASSRGLAGGSHEQYF. DNA of the CDR3: TGTGCCAGCAGTCGGGGACTAGCGGGAGGATCTCACGAGCAGTACTTC.

V usage is TRBV4-3 and J usage is TRBJ2-3; 12 bases map to TRBD2. The junction had 1 base not matched to a gene; V was cut back by 4 bases and J by 5 bases. There are 14 residues in the CDR3. From germline, CDR1 is LGHNA and CDR2 YSLEER. CDR3 region: CASSPGLAGDTQYF. As DNA, the CDR3 is TGCGCCAGCAGCCCGGGACTAGCGGGAGATACGCAGTATTTT.

V gene TRBV28 combines with J gene TRBJ1-2; D might be TRBD1 (5 bases). Looked up from germline, CDR1 is MDHEN and CDR2 is SYDVKM. CDR3 size: 12 residues. Trimming left V 6 bases short and J 0 bases short, with 5 bases between. As DNA, the CDR3 is TGTGCCAGCAGACAGGCTAACTATGGCTACACCTTC. Translated: CASRQANYGYTF.

This clone was seen once. The chain employs TRBV18 and TRBJ2-1, with D possibly matching TRBD2 (6 bases). This CDR3 comprises 16 residues. Germline-derived CDR1 and CDR2 are KGHSH and LQKENI. Trimming shortened V by 2 bases and J by 9 bases, and 20 bases separated the two germline ends. DNA of the CDR3: TGTGCCAGCTCACCAACGTCGGTGGGGGGACTTAGTGAGCAGTTCTTC. Protein sequence: CASSPTSVGGLSEQFF. The complete variable domain, with remaining parts taken from reference TRBV18 and TRBJ2-1, reads NAGVMQNPRHLVRRRGQEARLRCSPMKGHSHVYWYRQLPEEGLKFMVYLQKENIIDESGMPKERFSAEFPKEGPSILRIQQVVRGDSAAYFCASSPTSVGGLSEQFFGPGTRLTVL.

This chain joins TRBV5-1 and TRBJ2-1; D ambiguous. This CDR3 region has 13 residues. Trimming took off 0 bases at V and 7 bases at J, with 8 bases between the two ends. Germline values: CDR1 SGHRS, CDR2 YFSETQ. The CDR3 DNA is TGCGCCAGCAGCTTGGGACTTTCTAATGAGCAGTTCTTC. It yields the protein CASSLGLSNEQFF.

V and J are TRBV13 and TRBJ1-5, with TRBD1 matching 9 bases. Germline CDR1 and CDR2: PRHDT and FYEKMQ (reference sequence). The V gene end was trimmed by 3 bases and the J gene end by 2 bases; junction bases not matched to a gene: 2. The CDR3 has 15 residues. The CDR3 DNA follows: TGTGCCAGCAGCTTGGGGACAGGGCGCAATCAGCCCCAGCATTTT. It yields the protein CASSLGTGRNQPQHF.

The J gene is TRBJ2-5, the V gene TRBV6-5; TRBD2 might be the D (6 bases). Germline CDR1 reads MNHEY; CDR2 reads SVGAGI. This CDR3 contains 14 residues. V shed 6 bases and J shed 7 bases, with 18 bases lying between them. CDR3 sequence reads: CASSRTRDGGTQYF. The CDR3, as DNA: TGTGCCAGCAGCCGTACAAGGGACGGGGGGACCCAGTACTTC.

This sequence joins TRBV4-3 and TRBJ2-7, with D perhaps TRBD2 (7 bases). V was cut by 1 base and J by 6 bases, with 16 bases left in between. Germline V gives CDR1 LGHNA, CDR2 YSLEER. This CDR3 has 15 amino acids. CDR3 DNA sequence: TGCGCCAGCAGCCAAGTCAGGGGAGGGTTAGGCGAGCAGTACTTC. This translates into CASSQVRGGLGEQYF.

The chain carries TRBV25-1 and TRBJ2-4, with 7 bases aligning to TRBD2. From germline, CDR1 is MGHDK and CDR2 SYGVNS. The length of the CDR3 is 12 residues. J lost 6 bases, V lost 5 bases, and 1 base had no gene match. CDR3 sequence (DNA): TGTGCCAGCAGTCGCGGGAGAAACATTCAGTACTTC. This sequence encodes CASSRGRNIQYF.

Worth noting for this clone: The junction does not match germline at one end; this may be a read error. The V gene is TRBV5-6, the J gene TRBJ2-5; a possible D gene is TRBD1 (5 bases). In germline, CDR1 is SGHDT, CDR2 YYEEEE. The CDR3 is 15 residues long. The DNA of the CDR3 is TGTGCCAGCAGCCCGACAGCGCGCGGCCAAGTGACCCAGTACTTC. Its protein is CASSPTARGQVTQYF.

This chain joins TRBV5-4 and TRBJ1-2; tentative D call: TRBD1 (6 bases). This CDR3 region has 16 residues. Germline V gene lookup returns CDR1 SGHNT and CDR2 YYREEE (reference sequence). V was cut by 5 bases and J by 1 base, with 18 bases left in between. CDR3 bases: TGTGCCAGCAGTTTCGGACAGCTAGTATTTAACTATGGCTACACCTTC. Translation gives CASSFGQLVFNYGYTF.

The rearrangement joins TRBV9 to TRBJ2-3; 8 bases line up with TRBD2. CDR1 and CDR2 from the germline V gene are SGDLS and YYNGEE. The junction had 4 bases not matched to a gene; V was cut back by 1 base and J by 6 bases. This CDR3 is built from 14 residues. The chain's CDR3 is CASSVQSGSDTQYF. The CDR3 DNA follows: TGTGCCAGCAGCGTACAGAGCGGGAGTGATACGCAGTATTTT.

The chain is built from TRBV10-3 and TRBJ2-1; 7 bases are a match to TRBD2. V was pared by 0 bases and J by 5 bases, with 7 bases of the junction left unmatched. The germline gives CDR1 ENHRY, CDR2 SYGVKD. This CDR3 comprises 16 residues. The CDR3 bases are TGTGCCATCAGTGAGTCGAGGCTAGCGGACCACAATGAGCAGTTCTTC. Translated: CAISESRLADHNEQFF.

The genes are TRBV7-7 and TRBJ2-1; D may be TRBD2 (5 bases). This CDR3 spans 13 amino acids. The V gene's germline CDR1 is SSHAT and CDR2 FNYEAQ (reference sequence). V lost 5 bases and J lost 9, with 14 bases in between. The CDR3 spells CASSTDSYGEQFF. The CDR3 nucleotides are TGTGCCAGCAGCACGGACTCCTATGGTGAGCAGTTCTTC.

The V and J genes are TRBV7-3 and TRBJ1-1, with TRBD1 matching 10 bases. CDR3 length: 13 amino acids. Germline V gene lookup returns CDR1 SGHTA and CDR2 FQGTGA. With V trimmed by 3 bases and J by 7 bases, 2 bases remained unmatched. The CDR3 coding sequence is TGTGCCAGCAGCTTGACAGGGGGCGGTGAAGCTTTCTTT. It translates to CASSLTGGGEAFF.

The chain employs TRBV11-3 and TRBJ1-2; D is perhaps TRBD1 (5 bases). The CDR3 length is 15 residues. CDR1 and CDR2 from the germline V gene are SGHNT and YENEEA. The V gene lost 1 base and the J gene lost 0 bases, with 9 bases spanning the gap. DNA of the CDR3: TGTGCCAGCAGCTTAGGAGACAGCACTAACTATGGCTACACCTTC. This gives the protein CASSLGDSTNYGYTF. Full variable domain (rest looked up from reference TRBV11-3 and TRBJ1-2): EAGVVQSPRYKIIEKKQPVAFWCNPISGHNTLYWYLQNLGQGPELLIRYENEEAVDDSQLPKDRFSAERLKGVDSTLKIQPAELGDSAVYLCASSLGDSTNYGYTFGSGTRLTVV.

CDR3 DNA: TGTGCCAGCAGTGAAACAGCGGGAGGAAGGAATGAGCAGTTCTTC. Amino acid sequence: CASSETAGGRNEQFF. V and J are TRBV25-1 and TRBJ2-1; 9 bases line up with TRBD2. CDR3 length: 15 residues. The V gene end was trimmed by 2 bases and the J gene end by 7 bases; junction bases not matched to a gene: 6. The germline V gene has CDR1 MGHDK and CDR2 SYGVNS.

CDR3 in amino acids: CASSLAIGGEQYF. For the CDR3, the DNA is TGTGCCAGCAGCTTAGCGATTGGAGGCGAGCAGTACTTC. The chain uses TRBV7-7 and TRBJ2-7; a weak D match, TRBD2 (5 bases). The V gene lost 0 bases and the J gene lost 6 bases, with 9 bases spanning the gap. The CDR3 extends over 13 amino acids. In germline, CDR1 is SSHAT, CDR2 FNYEAQ (reference sequence).